Presented here are 22 T cell receptor beta chains from one specimen sequenced in a study of blood T cell repertoires in COVID-19. Measured with immunoSEQ multiplex PCR; TCRdb has only the in-frame clones, and not every one. The sample contains 95,000 to 150,000 clones, roughly 88% of which appear only once. Sequencing was performed on peripheral blood. The receptors here all came from a human donor in a cohort sampled during active COVID-19.

The chain carries TRBV5-5 and TRBJ2-1; D gene unclear. Trimming shortened V by 0 bases and J by 4 bases, and 11 bases separated the two germline ends. From germline, CDR1 is SGHKS and CDR2 YYEKEE (reference sequence). The CDR3 consists of 15 residues. Here the CDR3 reads CASSLATGSYNEQFF. The CDR3 DNA reads as TGTGCCAGCAGCTTGGCCACCGGGTCTTACAATGAGCAGTTCTTC.

The V call is TRBV5-1, the J call TRBJ1-4; 9 nucleotides line up with TRBD1. Germline CDR1 is SGHRS and CDR2 is YFSETQ. The CDR3 is made up of 16 amino acids. The trim removed 2 bases at V and 2 bases at J, leaving 4 bases unmatched. The DNA for the CDR3 is TGCGCCAGCAGCTTCTCGACAGGGGGGACTAATGAAAAACTGTTTTTT. This translates into CASSFSTGGTNEKLFF.

V is TRBV5-5 and J is TRBJ2-1; TRBD1 matches at 10 bases. The CDR3 is 16 residues long. V lost 4 bases, J lost 3 bases, and 7 bases stayed unmatched. Germline CDR1 is SGHKS and CDR2 is YYEKEE (reference sequence). CDR3 loop: CASSIWDRGNYNEQFF. The CDR3 DNA follows: TGTGCCAGCAGCATATGGGACAGGGGTAACTACAATGAGCAGTTCTTC.

The rearrangement joins TRBV11-2 to TRBJ2-1; D is undetermined. Trimming shortened V by 5 bases and J by 9 bases, and 14 bases separated the two germline ends. This CDR3 comprises 13 residues. From germline, CDR1 is SGHAT and CDR2 FQNNGV. The CDR3 here is CASSPPLRVEQFF. The CDR3 nucleotides read TGTGCCAGCAGCCCGCCCCTACGCGTTGAGCAGTTCTTC. Full variable domain (remainder filled in from reference TRBV11-2 and TRBJ2-1): EAGVAQSPRYKIIEKRQSVAFWCNPISGHATLYWYQQILGQGPKLLIQFQNNGVVDDSQLPKDRFSAERLKGVDSTLKIQPAKLEDSAVYLCASSPPLRVEQFFGPGTRLTVL.

The J gene is TRBJ1-5, the V gene TRBV6-2 or TRBV6-3; D not certain. The CDR3 runs to 14 residues. CDR1 MNHEY and CDR2 SVGEGT come from the germline V gene. The ends were cut back, 6 bases at V and 7 bases at J, with 16 bases in the middle. In nucleotides, the CDR3 is TGTGCCAGCAGCTCGTTTCCCACGAGCCAGCCCCAGCATTTT. Protein: CASSSFPTSQPQHF.

J is TRBJ2-7 and V is TRBV30, with 8 nucleotides matching TRBD2. Trimming took 7 bases from V and 0 from J; bases not matched to a gene: 8. The V gene's germline CDR1 is GTSNPN and CDR2 SVGIG (reference sequence). The CDR3 length is 14 residues. This chain's CDR3 is CASGTGGTSYEQYF. CDR3 bases: TGTGCCTCCGGGACGGGAGGGACCTCCTACGAGCAGTACTTC.

The chain links TRBV6-5 to TRBJ1-5; D gene uncertain. Germline V gene data show CDR1 as MNHEY and CDR2 as SVGAGI. The CDR3 has 15 amino acids. V lost 6 bases and J 3 bases, leaving 15 bases between the germline ends. This chain's CDR3 is CASSLVGQLNQPQHF. CDR3 coding DNA: TGTGCCAGCAGCTTAGTTGGGCAGCTCAATCAGCCCCAGCATTTT.

The V call is TRBV15, the J call TRBJ2-1, with 8 bases that match TRBD1. V shed 1 base, J shed 4 bases, and the junction held 6 bases outside the gene matches. Germline lookup yields CDR1 LNHNV and CDR2 YYDKDF (reference sequence). The CDR3 spans 16 residues. The CDR3 region has the DNA TGTGCCACCAGCAGAGTCGGACAGGGTGGGTACAATGAGCAGTTCTTC. Its translation: CATSRVGQGGYNEQFF.

V is TRBV30 and J is TRBJ2-5, with a possible D match to TRBD1 (7 bases). Looked up from germline, CDR1 is GTSNPN and CDR2 is SVGIG (reference sequence). The CDR3 runs 14 residues. V shed 2 bases and J shed 5 bases, with 15 bases lying between them. The CDR3 DNA reads as TGTGCCTGGAGTCCCAGGGGGGAAGGGGAGACCCAGTACTTC. As protein: CAWSPRGEGETQYF. The variable domain in full, with the rest retrieved from reference TRBV30 and TRBJ2-5, is SQTIHQWPATLVQPVGSPLSLECTVEGTSNPNLYWYRQAAGRGLQLLFYSVGIGQISSEVPQNLSASRPQDRQFILSSKKLLLSDSGFYLCAWSPRGEGETQYFGPGTRLLVL.

V gene TRBV15 combines with J gene TRBJ2-1; a possible D gene is TRBD2 (7 bases). The CDR3 has 16 amino acids. Germline-derived CDR1 and CDR2 are LNHNV and YYDKDF (reference sequence). Trimming stripped 5 bases from V and 8 bases from J, with 22 bases between. In DNA form, the CDR3 reads TGTGCCACCAGCCCACGGGGGGCGGGAAGTTCGGATGAGCAGTTCTTC. This sequence encodes CATSPRGAGSSDEQFF.

The chain combines TRBV18 with TRBJ2-4; 9 nucleotides agree with TRBD2. Trimming at V came to 5 bases and at J to 12 bases, leaving 11 bases not matched to a gene. CDR1 and CDR2 from the germline V gene are KGHSH and LQKENI. The CDR3 has 14 residues. The CDR3 DNA follows: TGTGCCAGCTCATCCTCTAGCGGGGACGGCGCTCAGTACTTC. This codes for CASSSSSGDGAQYF.

V gene TRBV5-1 combines with J gene TRBJ1-3; D perhaps matches TRBD1 (6 bases). Trimming cost V 4 bases and J 1 base, with 15 bases left between them. This CDR3 is 16 amino acids long. Germline CDR1 SGHRS, CDR2 YFSETQ. CDR3 sequence (DNA): TGCGCCAGCAGCCGGACAGTTACGTCGTCTGGAAACACCATATATTTT. Translation: CASSRTVTSSGNTIYF.

The V and J genes are TRBV7-9 and TRBJ2-1; 10 bases agree with TRBD2. J was trimmed by 2 bases and V by 2 bases; bases with no gene match: 3. CDR1 is SEHNR and CDR2 is FQNEAQ in the germline V gene (reference sequence). This CDR3 has 16 residues. This chain's CDR3 is CASSLSSGSAYNEQFF. Written as DNA, the CDR3 is TGTGCCAGCAGCTTATCTAGCGGGAGTGCCTACAATGAGCAGTTCTTC.

This clone was observed once. V gene TRBV27 combines with J gene TRBJ2-7; D is ambiguous. Germline V gene sequence: CDR1 MNHEY, CDR2 SMNVEV (reference sequence). The germline V and J ends were trimmed by 2 bases and 2 bases, with 13 bases remaining between them. The CDR3 consists of 15 residues. The CDR3 DNA is TGTGCCAGCAGTTTAGCCCAGGTTAAAGCCTACGAGCAGTACTTC. As protein: CASSLAQVKAYEQYF.

This chain links TRBV7-2 with TRBJ1-2; TRBD1 aligns across 8 bases. This CDR3 is 14 amino acids long. With 5 bases clipped from V and 5 bases from J, the junction kept 7 bases outside the gene matches. Germline V gene lookup returns CDR1 SGHTA and CDR2 FQGNSA. In DNA form, the CDR3 reads TGTGCCAGCAGCCCGGGGACAGGAGAATATGGCTACACCTTC. As protein: CASSPGTGEYGYTF.

The chain links TRBV4-1 to TRBJ2-7; D is perhaps TRBD2 (5 bases). Trimming shortened V by 4 bases and J by 5 bases, and 15 bases separated the two germline ends. The CDR3 has 14 amino acids. Germline CDR1 reads MGHRA; CDR2 reads YSYEKL. The CDR3 nucleotides read TGCGCCAGCAGCCTACGGGGTGGGCCCAACGAGCAGTACTTC. Translated, it gives CASSLRGGPNEQYF.

This chain connects TRBV7-2 to TRBJ2-7, with TRBD2 matching 7 bases. The CDR3 loop spans 15 amino acids. The germline V gene has CDR1 SGHTA and CDR2 FQGNSA. The J segment lost 4 bases and the V segment lost 5 bases, leaving 11 bases of the junction unmatched. The CDR3 DNA reads as TGTGCCAGCAGCCTCTCGGGACTACAAATTTACGAGCAGTACTTC. Protein sequence: CASSLSGLQIYEQYF.

This chain connects TRBV9 to TRBJ1-2, with D possibly being TRBD1 (5 bases). V gave up 3 bases and J gave up 8 bases, with 17 bases separating them. CDR3 size: 14 residues. Germline CDR1 reads SGDLS; CDR2 reads YYNGEE. The CDR3 loop is CASSARGQGSGYTF. The CDR3 DNA reads as TGTGCCAGCAGCGCGAGAGGACAAGGCTCCGGCTACACCTTC. Using reference TRBV9 and TRBJ1-2 for the parts outside the CDR3, the full variable domain is DSGVTQTPKHLITATGQRVTLRCSPRSGDLSVYWYQQSLDQGLQFLIQYYNGEERAKGNILERFSAQQFPDLHSELNLSSLELGDSALYFCASSARGQGSGYTFGSGTRLTVV.

The chain combines TRBV3-1 (or the pseudogene TRBV3-2) with TRBJ2-2; 9 bases are shared with TRBD2. The germline gives CDR1 LGHDT, CDR2 YNNKEL (reference sequence). The CDR3 runs 18 residues. With V trimmed by 0 bases and J by 4 bases, 9 bases remained unmatched. The CDR3 sequence: CASSQELIAGGGTGELFF. CDR3 sequence (DNA): TGTGCCAGCAGCCAAGAGTTAATTGCGGGAGGGGGCACCGGGGAGCTGTTTTTT.

This chain links TRBV3-1 (or the pseudogene TRBV3-2) with TRBJ2-1; D perhaps matches TRBD1 (5 bases). Looked up from germline, CDR1 is LGHDT and CDR2 is YNNKEL (reference sequence). The CDR3 covers 15 residues. V shed 1 base and J shed 2 bases, with 9 bases lying between them. CDR3 amino acids: CASSQATGPYNEQFF. In nucleotides, the CDR3 is TGTGCCAGCAGCCAAGCAACAGGCCCCTACAATGAGCAGTTCTTC.

V gene TRBV5-1 combines with J gene TRBJ2-3; 8 nucleotides agree with TRBD1. This CDR3 has 16 residues. CDR1 SGHRS and CDR2 YFSETQ come from the germline V gene. The trim removed 1 base at V and 4 bases at J, leaving 8 bases unmatched. This chain's CDR3 is CASSLNGQGSPDTQYF. CDR3 in DNA: TGCGCCAGCAGCTTGAATGGACAGGGTAGTCCAGATACGCAGTATTTT.

The chain is built from TRBV7-9 and TRBJ2-6, with 8 nucleotides matching TRBD1. V was clipped by 2 bases and J by 3 bases; unmatched bases: 6. The CDR3 is made up of 17 amino acids. Germline CDR1 and CDR2: SEHNR and FQNEAQ (reference sequence). CDR3 DNA sequence: TGTGCCAGCAGCTTAATCAGGGGGCTGGGTGGGGCCAACGTCCTGACTTTC. It yields the protein CASSLIRGLGGANVLTF.